The 8 T cell receptor beta chains in this list originate from one sample, sequenced in a study of patients and donors after allogeneic stem cell transplantation. One entry per CDR3 protein results from TCRdb running MiXCR on the RT-PCR reads. The sample carries some 17,000 distinct CDR3 sequences, 25% to 30% recorded once. Sequenced material: blood, either unsorted or a sorted T cell fraction (not recorded which). The receptors shown here come from a human donor who was either an allogeneic HSCT recipient or a stem cell or donor lymphocyte infusion donor (not recorded which). It is not recorded whose cells these are; they may come from a transplant donor.

This clonotype was seen more than once but under ten times. This rearrangement joins TRBV28 to TRBJ1-5; no clear D gene. The V and J ends lost 4 bases and 0 bases respectively, with 16 bases between them. The CDR3 totals 17 residues. Germline CDR1 and CDR2: MDHEN and SYDVKM. The CDR3 sequence: CASSSPSASVSNQPQHF. The DNA for the CDR3 is TGTGCCAGCAGTTCCCCCTCGGCGTCTGTTAGCAATCAGCCCCAGCATTTT.

Only a few counts were recorded for this clonotype. This sequence joins TRBV15 and TRBJ1-5; 7 nucleotides match TRBD1. This CDR3 has 17 amino acids. Germline V gene data show CDR1 as LNHNV and CDR2 as YYDKDF (reference sequence). J lost 0 bases, V lost 4 bases, and 9 bases had no gene match. CDR3 in amino acids: CATSTLGQHYSNQPQHF. The CDR3 DNA follows: TGTGCCACCAGCACGCTGGGACAGCATTATAGCAATCAGCCCCAGCATTTT.

This clonotype was recorded a few times. The rearrangement links TRBV4-1 to TRBJ1-1; possible D gene TRBD1, 5 bases. Germline CDR1 reads MGHRA; CDR2 reads YSYEKL. The CDR3 is 16 residues long. The V gene lost 4 bases and the J gene lost 5 bases, with 20 bases spanning the gap. The DNA of the CDR3 is TGCGCCAGCAGCCGATTCGTTGGGTTCGGGGCGACTGAAGCTTTCTTT. Its protein product is CASSRFVGFGATEAFF.

This clonotype was seen many times. The gene calls are TRBV3-1 and TRBJ1-5; no firm D call. This CDR3 has 14 residues. Looked up from germline, CDR1 is LGHDT and CDR2 is YNNKEL (reference sequence). V was shortened by 6 bases and J by 0 bases, with 9 bases between the two germline ends. The CDR3: CASSPRGSNQPQHF. CDR3 in DNA: TGTGCCAGCAGTCCTAGAGGTAGCAATCAGCCCCAGCATTTT.

The gene calls are TRBV7-9 and TRBJ2-1, with 8 bases matching TRBD1. The CDR3 totals 16 residues. J lost 7 bases, V lost 5 bases, and 13 bases had no gene match. CDR1 is SEHNR and CDR2 is FQNEAQ in the germline V gene (reference sequence). The chain's CDR3 is CASSLLRTGMNNEQFF. Here the CDR3 DNA reads TGTGCCAGCAGCCTACTGAGGACAGGGATGAATAATGAGCAGTTCTTC.

Only a few counts were recorded for this clonotype. The chain uses TRBV9 and TRBJ1-1; D not resolved. Trimming pared 4 bases from V and 4 bases from J, leaving 14 bases between. The CDR3 runs to 14 residues. CDR1 and CDR2 from the germline V gene are SGDLS and YYNGEE. The CDR3 bases are TGTGCCAGCAGCCGCGACCCGAGCCCCACTGAAGCTTTCTTT. Its translation: CASSRDPSPTEAFF.

The chain couples TRBV7-9 to TRBJ1-6; possible D gene TRBD1, 5 bases. Germline CDR1 reads SEHNR; CDR2 reads FQNEAQ (reference sequence). This CDR3 region has 16 residues. V was cut by 7 bases and J by 0 bases, with 13 bases left in between. The CDR3 DNA reads TGTGCCAGCATCCAAGGGGAACCCTCCTATAATTCACCCCTCCACTTT. Its protein is CASIQGEPSYNSPLHF. The full variable domain, rest sourced from reference TRBV7-9 and TRBJ1-6, is DTGVSQNPRHKITKRGQNVTFRCDPISEHNRLYWYRQTLGQGPEFLTYFQNEAQLEKSRLLSDRFSAERPKGSFSTLEIQRTEQGDSAMYLCASIQGEPSYNSPLHFGNGTRLTVT.

The V gene is TRBV6-6, the J gene TRBJ1-6, with a weak D call TRBD1 (6 bases). With 10 bases removed from V and 6 bases from J, the gap between germline ends came to 10 bases. Germline CDR1 is MNHNY and CDR2 is SVGAGI (reference sequence). The CDR3 length is 12 residues. CDR3 amino acids: CATGQSNSPLHF. CDR3 coding DNA: TGTGCCACCGGACAGTCTAATTCACCCCTCCACTTT.